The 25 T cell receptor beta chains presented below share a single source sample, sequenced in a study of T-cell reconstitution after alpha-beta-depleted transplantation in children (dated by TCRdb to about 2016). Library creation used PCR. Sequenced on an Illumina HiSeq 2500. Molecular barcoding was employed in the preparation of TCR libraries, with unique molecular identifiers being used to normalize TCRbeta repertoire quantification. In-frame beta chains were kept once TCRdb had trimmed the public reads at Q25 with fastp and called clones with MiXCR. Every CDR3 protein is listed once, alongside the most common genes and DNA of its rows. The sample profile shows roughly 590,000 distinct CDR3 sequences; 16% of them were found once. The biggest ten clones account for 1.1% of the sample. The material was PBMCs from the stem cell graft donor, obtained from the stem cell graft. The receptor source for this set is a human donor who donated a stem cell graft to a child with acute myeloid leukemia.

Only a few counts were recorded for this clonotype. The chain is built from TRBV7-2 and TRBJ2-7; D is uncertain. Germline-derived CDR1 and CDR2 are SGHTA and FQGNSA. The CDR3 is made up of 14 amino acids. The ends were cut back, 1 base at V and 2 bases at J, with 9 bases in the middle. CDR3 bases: TGTGCCAGCAGCTTAGATGTCAGGACCTACGAGCAGTACTTC. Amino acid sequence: CASSLDVRTYEQYF.

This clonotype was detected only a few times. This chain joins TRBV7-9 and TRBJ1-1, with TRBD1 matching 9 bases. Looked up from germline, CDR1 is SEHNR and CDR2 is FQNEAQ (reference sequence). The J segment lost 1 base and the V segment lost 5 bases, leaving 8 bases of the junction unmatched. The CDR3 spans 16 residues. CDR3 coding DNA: TGTGCCAGCAGCCGAACAGGGGGCGCGGGGAACACTGAAGCTTTCTTT. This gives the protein CASSRTGGAGNTEAFF.

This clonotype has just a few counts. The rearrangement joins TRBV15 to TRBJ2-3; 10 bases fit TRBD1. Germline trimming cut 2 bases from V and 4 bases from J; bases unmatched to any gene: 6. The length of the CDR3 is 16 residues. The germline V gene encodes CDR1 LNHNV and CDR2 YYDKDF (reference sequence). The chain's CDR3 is CATSRRQGAGSDTQYF. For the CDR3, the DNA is TGTGCCACCAGCAGAAGACAGGGGGCAGGTTCAGATACGCAGTATTTT.

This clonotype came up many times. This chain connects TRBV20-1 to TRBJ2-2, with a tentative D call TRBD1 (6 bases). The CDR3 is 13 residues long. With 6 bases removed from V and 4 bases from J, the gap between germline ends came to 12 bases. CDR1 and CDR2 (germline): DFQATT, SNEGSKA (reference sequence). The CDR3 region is CSAEFRGTGELFF. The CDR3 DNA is TGCAGTGCCGAATTCAGGGGCACCGGGGAGCTGTTTTTT.

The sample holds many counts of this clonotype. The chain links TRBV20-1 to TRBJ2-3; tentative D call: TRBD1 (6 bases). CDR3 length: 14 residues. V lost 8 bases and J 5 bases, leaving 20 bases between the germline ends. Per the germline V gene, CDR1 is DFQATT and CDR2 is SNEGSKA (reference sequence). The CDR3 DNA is TGCAGTATACTCGGGACACGGGGTAAAGATACGCAGTATTTT. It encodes CSILGTRGKDTQYF.

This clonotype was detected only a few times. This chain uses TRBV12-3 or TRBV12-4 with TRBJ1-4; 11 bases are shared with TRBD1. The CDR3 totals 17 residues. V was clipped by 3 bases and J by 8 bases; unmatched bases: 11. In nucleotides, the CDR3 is TGTGCCAGCAGTTTCGGACAGGGGGCGCCGAGCGGCGAAAAACTGTTTTTT. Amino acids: CASSFGQGAPSGEKLFF.

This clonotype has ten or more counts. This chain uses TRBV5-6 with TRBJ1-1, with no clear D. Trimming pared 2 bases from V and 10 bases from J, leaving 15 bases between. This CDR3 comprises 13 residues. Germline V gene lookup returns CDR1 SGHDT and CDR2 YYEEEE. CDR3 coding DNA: TGTGCCAGCAGCTTCGTAACGCCCGGGAGAGCTTTCTTT. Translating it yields CASSFVTPGRAFF.

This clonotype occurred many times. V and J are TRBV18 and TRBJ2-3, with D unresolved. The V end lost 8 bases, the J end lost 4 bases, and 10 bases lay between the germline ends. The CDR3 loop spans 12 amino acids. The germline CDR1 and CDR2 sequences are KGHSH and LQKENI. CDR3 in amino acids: CASSPTADTQYF. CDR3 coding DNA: TGTGCCAGCAGTCCAACCGCAGATACGCAGTATTTT.

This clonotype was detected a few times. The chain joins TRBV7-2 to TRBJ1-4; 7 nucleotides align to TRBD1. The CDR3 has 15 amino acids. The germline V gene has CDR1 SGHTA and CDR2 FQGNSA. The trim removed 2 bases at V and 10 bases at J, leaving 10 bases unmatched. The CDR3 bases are TGTGCCAGCAGCTTACGATCAGGGGGGGGCCGAAAACTGTTTTTT. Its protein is CASSLRSGGGRKLFF.

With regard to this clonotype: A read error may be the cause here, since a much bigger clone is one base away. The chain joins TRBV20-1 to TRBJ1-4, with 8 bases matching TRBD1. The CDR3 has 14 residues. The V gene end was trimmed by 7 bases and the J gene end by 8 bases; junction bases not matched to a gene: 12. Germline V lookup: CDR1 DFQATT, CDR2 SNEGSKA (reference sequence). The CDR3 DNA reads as TGCAGTGATGACCCCGGGACAGGTCGAGAAAAACTGTTTTTT. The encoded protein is CSDDPGTGREKLFF.

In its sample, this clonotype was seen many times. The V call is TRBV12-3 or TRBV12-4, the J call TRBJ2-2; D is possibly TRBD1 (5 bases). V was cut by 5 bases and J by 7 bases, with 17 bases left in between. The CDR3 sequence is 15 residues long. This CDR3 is CASSLTPGFGGELFF. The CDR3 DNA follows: TGTGCCAGCAGTCTAACCCCAGGGTTTGGCGGGGAGCTGTTTTTT.

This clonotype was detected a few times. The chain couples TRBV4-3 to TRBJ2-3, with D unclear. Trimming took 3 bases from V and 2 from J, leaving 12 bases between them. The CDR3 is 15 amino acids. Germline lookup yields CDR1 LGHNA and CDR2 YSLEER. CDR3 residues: CASSQPGPITDTQYF. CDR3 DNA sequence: TGCGCCAGCAGCCAGCCCGGACCGATCACAGATACGCAGTATTTT.

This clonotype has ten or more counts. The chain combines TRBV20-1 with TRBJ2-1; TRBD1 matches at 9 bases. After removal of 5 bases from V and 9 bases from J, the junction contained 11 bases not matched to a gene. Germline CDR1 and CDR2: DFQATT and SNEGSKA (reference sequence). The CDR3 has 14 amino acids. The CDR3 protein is CSAVDGDREIEQFF. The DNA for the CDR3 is TGCAGTGCTGTCGACGGGGACAGGGAGATTGAGCAGTTCTTC.

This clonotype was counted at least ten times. CDR3 amino acids: CASSYRTGNTEAFF. The CDR3 DNA reads as TGTGCCAGCAGCTATCGGACAGGGAACACTGAAGCTTTCTTT. The chain couples TRBV7-2 to TRBJ1-1; the match to TRBD1 covers 7 bases. Germline V lookup: CDR1 SGHTA, CDR2 FQGNSA. The trim removed 4 bases at V and 1 base at J, leaving 3 bases unmatched. CDR3 length: 14 amino acids.

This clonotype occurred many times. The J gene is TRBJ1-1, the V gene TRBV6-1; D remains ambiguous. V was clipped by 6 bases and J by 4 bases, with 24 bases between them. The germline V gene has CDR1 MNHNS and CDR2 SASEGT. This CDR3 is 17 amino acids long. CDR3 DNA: TGTGCCAGCAGACCCGGACCTTCTGGGCTAATGTTCACTGAAGCTTTCTTT. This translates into CASRPGPSGLMFTEAFF.

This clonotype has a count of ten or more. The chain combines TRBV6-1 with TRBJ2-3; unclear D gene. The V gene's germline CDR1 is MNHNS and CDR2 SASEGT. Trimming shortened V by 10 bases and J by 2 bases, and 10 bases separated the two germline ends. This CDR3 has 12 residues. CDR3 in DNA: TGTGCCATCACCACTTTCACAGATACGCAGTATTTT. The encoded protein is CAITTFTDTQYF.

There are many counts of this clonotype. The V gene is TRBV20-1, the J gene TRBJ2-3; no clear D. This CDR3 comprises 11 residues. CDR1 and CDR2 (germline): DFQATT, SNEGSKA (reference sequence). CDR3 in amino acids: CSARTGDTQYF. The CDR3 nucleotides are TGCAGCGCCCGGACCGGGGATACGCAGTATTTT.

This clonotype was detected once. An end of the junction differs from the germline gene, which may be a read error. The CDR3 region is CASSQGGPSAKNIQYF. The CDR3 region has the DNA TGCGCCAGCAGTCAAGGTGGGCCTTCAGCCAAAAACATTCAGTACTTC. J is TRBJ2-4 and V is TRBV4-1; no clear D gene. The CDR3 is made up of 16 amino acids. CDR1 and CDR2 from the germline V gene are MGHRA and YSYEKL.

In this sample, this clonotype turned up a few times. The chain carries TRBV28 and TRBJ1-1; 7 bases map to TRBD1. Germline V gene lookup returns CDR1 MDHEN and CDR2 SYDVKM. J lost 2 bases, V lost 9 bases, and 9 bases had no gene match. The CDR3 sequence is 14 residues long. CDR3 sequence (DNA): TGTGCCAGTAACGAACAGGGGCGAAACACTGAAGCTTTCTTT. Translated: CASNEQGRNTEAFF.

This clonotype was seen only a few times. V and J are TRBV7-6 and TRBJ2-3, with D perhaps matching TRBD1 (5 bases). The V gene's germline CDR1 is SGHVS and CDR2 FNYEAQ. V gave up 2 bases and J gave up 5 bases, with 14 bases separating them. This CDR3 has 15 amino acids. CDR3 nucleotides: TGTGCCAGCAGCTTAAAGCTTGGGGCTATAGATACGCAGTATTTT. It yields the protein CASSLKLGAIDTQYF.

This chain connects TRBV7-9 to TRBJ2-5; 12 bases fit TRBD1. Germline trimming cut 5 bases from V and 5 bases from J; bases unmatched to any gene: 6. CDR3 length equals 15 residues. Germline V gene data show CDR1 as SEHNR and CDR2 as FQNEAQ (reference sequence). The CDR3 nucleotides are TGTGCCAGCAGCCCGGGACAGGGGGCTTTTGAGACCCAGTACTTC. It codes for CASSPGQGAFETQYF. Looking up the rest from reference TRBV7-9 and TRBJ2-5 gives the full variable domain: DTGVSQNPRHKITKRGQNVTFRCDPISEHNRLYWYRQTLGQGPEFLTYFQNEAQLEKSRLLSDRFSAERPKGSFSTLEIQRTEQGDSAMYLCASSPGQGAFETQYFGPGTRLLVL.

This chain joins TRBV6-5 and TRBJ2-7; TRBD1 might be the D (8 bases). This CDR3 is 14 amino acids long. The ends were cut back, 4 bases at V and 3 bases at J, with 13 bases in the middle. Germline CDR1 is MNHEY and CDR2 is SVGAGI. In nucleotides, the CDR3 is TGTGCCAGCAGTTCCACAGGGGGGGACTACGAGCAGTACTTC. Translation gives CASSSTGGDYEQYF.

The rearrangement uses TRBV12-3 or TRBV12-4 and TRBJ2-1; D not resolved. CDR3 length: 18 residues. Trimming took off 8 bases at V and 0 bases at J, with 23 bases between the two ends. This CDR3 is CASRNYRATHSSYNEQFF. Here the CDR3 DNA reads TGTGCCAGCCGGAATTACCGGGCCACCCATAGCTCCTACAATGAGCAGTTCTTC.

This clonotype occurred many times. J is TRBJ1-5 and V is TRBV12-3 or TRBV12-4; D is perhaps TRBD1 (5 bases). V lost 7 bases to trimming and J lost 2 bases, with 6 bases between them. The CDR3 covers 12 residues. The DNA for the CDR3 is TGTGCCAGCAAGGGACGCAATCAGCCCCAGCATTTT. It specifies CASKGRNQPQHF.

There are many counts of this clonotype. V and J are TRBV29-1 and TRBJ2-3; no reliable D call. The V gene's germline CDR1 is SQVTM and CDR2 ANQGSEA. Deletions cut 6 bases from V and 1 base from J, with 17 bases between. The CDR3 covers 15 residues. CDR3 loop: CSVGGEDGRTDTQYF. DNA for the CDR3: TGCAGCGTGGGCGGCGAAGACGGCCGCACAGATACGCAGTATTTT.